This T cell receptor (beta chain) is from a study of graft-versus-host responses after intestinal transplantation. On the study more broadly: In this cohort, recipients had multivisceral, liver-intestinal, or isolated intestinal transplants. Tacrolimus and steroids were given for two to three years to all recipients after anti-thymocyte globulin induction. Study results and limitations: The marrow of recipients harbored GvH clones, and ileum or blood showed some of them first. HvG clone declines early post-transplant were associated with peak circulating GvH levels.

About this clone itself: Its specificity is unknown.

This CDR3 spans 16 amino acids. Trimming at V came to 1 base and at J to 2 bases, leaving 8 bases not matched to a gene. CDR1 is SGHTS, CDR2 YDEGEE, per germline. Profiled with immunoSEQ multiplex PCR; TCRdb holds only in-frame clones, not every one. There are 60,000 to 65,000 clones in the sample; roughly 90% occur only once, and about 1.8% lies in the top ten. The chain is built from TRBV5-8 and TRBJ2-7, with TRBD2 matching 8 bases. The starting material was unstimulated CD8+ T cells sorted from spleen or lymph node cells, obtained before transplant. This receptor was identified in a human donor who was the organ donor for an intestinal transplant. The CDR3 is CASSLNAAGGAYEQYF. In DNA form, the CDR3 reads TGTGCCAGCAGCTTGAATGCGGCGGGAGGTGCCTACGAGCAGTACTTC. The full variable domain, rest sourced from reference TRBV5-8 and TRBJ2-7, is EAGVTQSPTHLIKTRGQQATLRCSPISGHTSVYWYQQALGLGLQFLLWYDEGEERNRGNFPPRFSGRQFPNYSSELNVNALELEDSALYLCASSLNAAGGAYEQYFGPGTRLTVT.